Given below is one T cell receptor beta chain in context. The antigen is not known. The sample is drawn from a study of shared clonotypes between healthy human individuals. This was a deep-level run. The data were produced by immunoSEQ multiplex PCR, yet TCRdb's version contains in-frame clones alone and is incomplete. The sample holds some 500,000 clones, about 96% seen once. Findings of the study overall: Generation probability values for non-shared clonotypes were lower than those for clonotypes shared by all four donors. Around 5% of naive CD4 clonotypes were common to a few donors. Generally, naive subsets (rather than memory subsets) showed larger estimated richness.

The TCR sequence derives from a young woman in good health. The specimen was naive CD4+ T cells sorted from blood. The subset is: CD45RA+ positively selected.

The CDR3 is CATKRTVQETQYF. The CDR3 bases are TGTGCCACTAAACGAACAGTCCAAGAGACCCAGTACTTC. This chain links TRBV19 with TRBJ2-5; D is unresolved. This CDR3 spans 13 amino acids. CDR1 and CDR2 (germline): LNHDA, SQIVND (reference sequence). Trimming shortened V by 10 bases and J by 1 base, and 13 bases separated the two germline ends.